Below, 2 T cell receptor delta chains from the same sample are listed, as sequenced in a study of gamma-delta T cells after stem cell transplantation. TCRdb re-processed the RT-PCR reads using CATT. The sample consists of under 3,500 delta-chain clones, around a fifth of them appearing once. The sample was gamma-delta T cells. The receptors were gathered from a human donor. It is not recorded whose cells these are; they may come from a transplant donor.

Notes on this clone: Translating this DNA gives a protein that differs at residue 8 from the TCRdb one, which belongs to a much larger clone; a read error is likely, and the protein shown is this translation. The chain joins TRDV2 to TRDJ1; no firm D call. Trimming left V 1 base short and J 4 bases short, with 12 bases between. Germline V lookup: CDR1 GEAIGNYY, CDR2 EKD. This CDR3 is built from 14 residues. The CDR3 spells CACDTVLRDDKLIF. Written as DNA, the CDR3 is TGTGCCTGTGACACTGTACTGAGGGACGATAAACTCATCTTT.

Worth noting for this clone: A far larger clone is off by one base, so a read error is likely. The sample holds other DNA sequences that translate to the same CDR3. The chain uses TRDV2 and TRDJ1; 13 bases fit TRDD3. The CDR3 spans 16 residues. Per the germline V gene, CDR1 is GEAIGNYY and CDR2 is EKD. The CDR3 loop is CACDLLTGGYGDKLIF. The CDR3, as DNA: TGTGCCTGTGACCTCCTCACTGGGGGATACGGCGATAAGCTCATCTTT.